The rows below give T cell receptor beta chains drawn from one sample of a study of T and B cells in COVID-19 patients. One entry per CDR3 protein, called by TCRdb with MiXCR from the multiplex PCR reads. This sample has under 13,000 distinct CDR3 sequences; around 30% occur once, and the top ten carry roughly an eighth. Sequencing was done on a sample of blood. These receptors originate from a human donor with active COVID-19. Each CDR3 is given with its conserved first and last residue. Each record gives: clone size, V gene, CDR3 length, D gene, J gene, CDR3 protein, CDR3 DNA. The D gene is left open where the match is weak. Only some rows state a clone size, as once, few, many or a class for expanded clones.

medium-sized	TRBV27	13	NA	TRBJ2-5	CASSLRRGETQYF	TGTGCCAGCAGTTTAAGAAGGGGAGAGACCCAGTACTTC
NA	TRBV30	14	NA	TRBJ1-6	CAWSVGGTSSPLHF	TGTGCCTGGAGTGTTGGCGGAACAAGTTCACCCCTCCACTTT
NA	TRBV6-6	14	NA	TRBJ2-7	CASSYQQTPYEQYF	TGTGCCAGCAGTTACCAACAGACGCCCTACGAGCAGTACTTC
NA	TRBV6-6	12	TRBD1	TRBJ1-5	CASQGAVQPQHF	TGTGCCAGCCAGGGGGCTGTTCAGCCCCAGCATTTT
medium-sized	TRBV15	14	NA	TRBJ2-7	CATSPGLSSYEQYF	TGTGCCACCAGCCCGGGACTGTCCTCCTACGAGCAGTACTTC
few	TRBV30	13	NA	TRBJ1-1	CAWMIGMNTEAFF	TGTGCCTGGATGATCGGGATGAACACTGAAGCTTTCTTT
NA	TRBV10-3	15	NA	TRBJ1-5	CAISPTGGGNQPQHF	TGTGCCATCAGTCCGACGGGGGGAGGCAATCAGCCCCAGCATTTT
NA	TRBV12-3/TRBV12-4	14	NA	TRBJ1-4	CASRPGPSGEKLFF	TGTGCCAGCAGGCCGGGGCCATCCGGAGAAAAACTGTTTTTT
NA	TRBV18	15	NA	TRBJ1-2	CASSPQKAELGGYTF	TGTGCCAGCTCACCTCAGAAGGCCGAACTGGGTGGCTACACCTTC
medium-sized	TRBV12-3/TRBV12-4	19	TRBD2	TRBJ2-1	CASSPSGLAGGATYNEQFF	TGTGCCAGCAGTCCTTCGGGACTAGCGGGGGGGGCTACCTACAATGAGCAGTTCTTC
NA	TRBV6-5	14	NA	TRBJ1-1	CASSLGQRNTEAFF	TGTGCCAGCAGCCTTGGACAGAGGAACACTGAAGCTTTCTTT
NA	TRBV11-2	14	NA	TRBJ2-2	CASSLVPGTGELFF	TGTGCCAGCAGCTTAGTCCCCGGGACCGGGGAGCTGTTTTTT
few	TRBV18	14	TRBD2	TRBJ2-1	CASRGTSGGNEQFF	TGTGCCAGCCGAGGGACTAGCGGGGGGAATGAGCAGTTCTTC
few	TRBV20-1	17	NA	TRBJ2-6	CSAESGTYVSGANVLTF	TGCAGTGCTGAATCCGGGACATACGTCTCTGGGGCCAACGTCCTGACTTTC
NA	TRBV7-9	15	NA	TRBJ1-4	CASSLARGDGEKLFF	TGTGCCAGCAGCCTAGCGCGAGGGGATGGAGAAAAACTGTTTTTT
NA	TRBV5-4	16	TRBD2	TRBJ2-5	CASSSGLAGIQETQYF	TGTGCCAGCAGCTCTGGACTAGCGGGTATCCAAGAGACCCAGTACTTC
medium-sized	TRBV6-1	13	TRBD2	TRBJ2-1	CASSESGRDEQFF	TGTGCCAGCAGTGAGTCGGGGAGGGACGAGCAGTTCTTC
few	TRBV29-1	14	NA	TRBJ1-1	CSVEWGGGTTEAFF	TGCAGCGTTGAGTGGGGGGGGGGCACCACTGAAGCTTTCTTT
NA	TRBV6-5	13	TRBD2	TRBJ2-1	CASSSLAGGLQFF	TGTGCCAGCAGTTCGCTAGCGGGGGGGCTGCAGTTCTTC
medium-sized	TRBV29-1	14	TRBD2	TRBJ2-5	CSVRSAGAGETQYF	TGCAGCGTCCGTTCAGCGGGGGCAGGAGAGACCCAGTACTTC
few	TRBV18	15	NA	TRBJ1-5	CASSPNTLSNQPQHF	TGTGCCAGCTCACCAAACACTTTGAGCAATCAGCCCCAGCATTTT
NA	TRBV7-2	16	NA	TRBJ1-3	CASSPALGGVGNTIYF	TGTGCCAGCAGCCCTGCCTTGGGGGGCGTTGGAAACACCATATATTTT
NA	TRBV5-6	12	NA	TRBJ1-1	CASSLQNTEAFF	TGTGCCAGCAGCTTGCAGAACACTGAAGCTTTCTTT
medium-sized	TRBV18	13	NA	TRBJ2-7	CASLGLQGDEQYF	TGTGCCAGCCTCGGCTTACAGGGAGACGAGCAGTACTTC
medium-sized	TRBV30	14	TRBD1	TRBJ1-6	CAWQRDSFNSPLHF	TGTGCCTGGCAGCGGGACAGTTTTAATTCACCCCTCCACTTT
NA	TRBV6-1	17	NA	TRBJ2-6	CATPTGAASSGANVLTF	TGTGCCACCCCGACAGGCGCAGCTAGCTCTGGGGCCAACGTCCTGACTTTC
medium-sized	TRBV6-5	16	NA	TRBJ1-6	CASSRDRRSPNSPLHF	TGTGCCAGCAGTAGAGACAGGAGGTCTCCCAATTCACCCCTCCACTTT
few	TRBV24-1	16	TRBD1	TRBJ2-1	CATSDSSGQAHNEQFF	TGTGCCACCAGTGATTCTTCGGGACAGGCCCACAATGAGCAGTTCTTC
few	TRBV18	13	NA	TRBJ2-5	CASSPTIQETQYF	TGTGCCAGCTCACCGACTATTCAAGAGACCCAGTACTTC
medium-sized	TRBV30	13	NA	TRBJ1-6	CAWSATGQSPLHF	TGTGCCTGGAGTGCAACAGGGCAATCACCCCTCCACTTT
NA	TRBV6-5	13	NA	TRBJ2-5	CASRPPGEETQYF	TGTGCCAGCAGACCCCCAGGCGAAGAGACCCAGTACTTC
medium-sized	TRBV6-2/TRBV6-3	15	TRBD1	TRBJ2-1	CASSPRGHAVGEQFF	TGTGCCAGCAGCCCAAGGGGGCACGCGGTCGGTGAGCAGTTCTTC
NA	TRBV5-1	15	NA	TRBJ1-2	CANSLGQEGYYGYTF	TGCGCCAACAGCTTGGGGCAGGAAGGGTACTATGGCTACACCTTC
medium-sized	TRBV5-6	22	NA	TRBJ2-2	CASSLASQGILRTISNTGELFF	TGTGCCAGCAGCTTGGCCTCACAGGGTATCCTGAGGACTATCTCGAACACCGGGGAGCTGTTTTTT
few	TRBV6-5	15	TRBD2	TRBJ2-3	CATAGGIPYADTQYF	TGTGCCACAGCGGGGGGCATCCCCTACGCAGATACGCAGTATTTT
medium-sized	TRBV15	16	TRBD1	TRBJ2-1	CATSTNDRGLSNEQFF	TGTGCCACCAGCACAAACGACAGGGGATTAAGCAATGAGCAGTTCTTC
NA	TRBV6-1	13	NA	TRBJ2-1	CAISESDPNEQFF	TGTGCCATCAGTGAGTCTGACCCCAATGAGCAGTTCTTC
medium-sized	TRBV29-1	12	TRBD1	TRBJ2-7	CSVEGDRDEQYF	TGCAGCGTTGAAGGGGACAGGGACGAGCAGTACTTC
medium-sized	TRBV13	12	NA	TRBJ2-3	CASSLLGDTQYF	TGTGCCAGCAGCCTGTTGGGTGATACGCAGTATTTT
medium-sized	TRBV6-5	13	NA	TRBJ2-1	CASNRHRAYEQFF	TGTGCCAGCAACCGACACAGGGCCTATGAGCAGTTCTTC
few	TRBV7-9	15	TRBD1	TRBJ2-2	CASSRTGAGTGELFF	TGTGCCAGCAGTCGGACAGGGGCGGGCACCGGGGAGCTGTTTTTT
few	TRBV19	15	NA	TRBJ1-5	CASSIASGRNQPQHF	TGTGCCAGTAGTATTGCGTCAGGCCGCAATCAGCCCCAGCATTTT
few	TRBV5-4	15	NA	TRBJ2-5	CASSPMSGVQETQYF	TGTGCCAGCAGCCCCATGTCGGGGGTTCAAGAGACCCAGTACTTC